This record covers a single T cell receptor beta chain. Per the germline V gene, CDR1 is LNHDA and CDR2 is SQIVND (reference sequence). The CDR3 has 14 residues. The trim removed 4 bases at V and 5 bases at J, leaving 4 bases unmatched. Data came from immunoSEQ multiplex PCR; TCRdb stores just in-frame clones and leaves some out. Here the sample spans about 110,000 clones, approximately 82% being singletons. The entry originates in a study of blood T cell repertoires in COVID-19. Overall study context: Spain, Italy and the United States supplied samples that represented acute and convalescent COVID-19.

The chain couples TRBV19 to TRBJ2-5, with 10 bases fitting TRBD1. The sequencing input was peripheral blood. The origin of this receptor is a woman aged 60-75 years with acute or convalescent COVID-19. The CDR3 here is CASSRGQGIETQYF. The CDR3 region has the DNA TGTGCCAGTAGTAGGGGACAGGGGATTGAGACCCAGTACTTC.